One sample yielded the 21 T cell receptor beta chains listed below, sequenced in a study of shared clonotypes between healthy human individuals (dated by TCRdb to the early 2020s). CD8 naive samples were obtained by positive selection for CCR7 among CD45RO-negative cells, yielding a CD45RA+CCR7+ population from which TemRA cells were excluded. Library method: the immunoSEQ multiplex PCR assay. The table comes from immuneACCESS by way of TCRdb, which keeps in-frame sequences with V and J called. Part of the clones is missing from these tables; in studies checked, under half for an unresolved V gene and the rest for unknown reasons. Across this sample there are about 2.1 million clones, with about 92% seen only once. Over 1.5% of the sample comes from the top ten. Sequenced material: naive CD8+ T cells from PBMCs. Explained via the paper, the cell subset or site label denotes: CD45RA+CCR7+. Every receptor here comes from a young man in good health. Some clones in this sample may be carry-over from other donors' samples.

The chain carries TRBV30 and TRBJ2-7; D may be TRBD2 (5 bases). CDR3 length: 14 residues. The germline V and J ends were trimmed by 0 bases and 0 bases, with 9 bases remaining between them. The germline V gene has CDR1 GTSNPN and CDR2 SVGIG (reference sequence). In DNA, the CDR3 is TGTGCCTGGAGTGTAACAACTAGCTCCTACGAGCAGTACTTC. Amino acids: CAWSVTTSSYEQYF.

The chain has TRBV27 and TRBJ2-2, with D perhaps being TRBD1 or TRBD2 (6 bases each). Trimming left V 7 bases short and J 5 bases short, with 11 bases between. Germline values: CDR1 MNHEY, CDR2 SMNVEV (reference sequence). This CDR3 has 13 residues. The CDR3 sequence: CASKGGGTGELFF. CDR3 DNA sequence: TGTGCCAGCAAAGGGGGAGGAACCGGGGAGCTGTTTTTT.

V gene TRBV5-1 combines with J gene TRBJ1-2, with 7 positions matching TRBD1. With V trimmed by 1 base and J by 2 bases, 8 bases remained unmatched. CDR3 length equals 16 residues. CDR1 is SGHRS, CDR2 YFSETQ, per germline. The CDR3 loop reads CASSLRSEGANYGYTF. For the CDR3, the DNA is TGCGCCAGCAGCTTGAGGTCGGAGGGGGCGAACTATGGCTACACCTTC.

The chain is built from TRBV6-6 and TRBJ1-5, with 7 positions matching TRBD1. This CDR3 comprises 13 residues. From germline, CDR1 is MNHNY and CDR2 SVGAGI (reference sequence). This chain's CDR3 is CATHRGGNQPQHF. The CDR3 nucleotides are TGTGCAACCCACAGGGGCGGCAATCAGCCCCAGCATTTT.

This rearrangement joins TRBV5-8 to TRBJ2-7; TRBD1 matches 7 bases. Trimming at V came to 3 bases and at J to 4 bases, leaving 13 bases not matched to a gene. The length of the CDR3 is 16 residues. CDR1 is SGHTS and CDR2 is YDEGEE in the germline V gene. The chain's CDR3 is CASSSDGTDTFYEQYF. CDR3 DNA: TGTGCCAGCAGCTCTGATGGGACAGACACCTTTTACGAGCAGTACTTC. The full variable domain, with the rest looked up from reference TRBV5-8 and TRBJ2-7, is EAGVTQSPTHLIKTRGQQATLRCSPISGHTSVYWYQQALGLGLQFLLWYDEGEERNRGNFPPRFSGRQFPNYSSELNVNALELEDSALYLCASSSDGTDTFYEQYFGPGTRLTVT.

The chain joins TRBV2 to TRBJ2-2; D gene unclear. V lost 6 bases and J lost 3, with 8 bases in between. Germline V gene sequence: CDR1 SNHLY, CDR2 FYNNEI. This CDR3 is 13 amino acids long. The DNA of the CDR3 is TGTGCCAGCAGGGACCCGGACACCGGGGAGCTGTTTTTT. Residues: CASRDPDTGELFF.

J is TRBJ1-1 and V is TRBV25-1; perhaps TRBD1 as D (5 bases). Germline CDR1 is MGHDK and CDR2 is SYGVNS. V lost 2 bases and J lost 6, with 13 bases in between. The CDR3 contains 14 residues. This CDR3 is CASSEPGDVSEAFF. For the CDR3, the DNA is TGTGCCAGCAGTGAACCGGGGGACGTCTCTGAAGCTTTCTTT.

V is TRBV6-6 and J is TRBJ2-1; D is ambiguous. In germline, CDR1 is MNHNY, CDR2 SVGAGI (reference sequence). CDR3 length: 13 residues. V was trimmed by 4 bases and J by 0 bases, leaving 4 bases between them. In DNA form, the CDR3 reads TGTGCCAGCAGTTTCAGCTCCTACAATGAGCAGTTCTTC. Protein sequence: CASSFSSYNEQFF.

CDR3 DNA: TGTGCCAGCAGCTTAGGACATGCGGGGCAGCAGACCTACGAGCAGTACTTC. Encoded protein: CASSLGHAGQQTYEQYF. The rearrangement uses TRBV2 and TRBJ2-7; the D gene is possibly TRBD2 (6 bases). V shed 6 bases and J shed 2 bases, with 23 bases lying between them. The germline V gene encodes CDR1 SNHLY and CDR2 FYNNEI. The CDR3 loop spans 17 amino acids.

The rearrangement links TRBV25-1 to TRBJ2-7; D remains ambiguous. The V gene lost 4 bases and the J gene lost 6 bases, with 10 bases spanning the gap. The CDR3 is made up of 12 amino acids. Germline CDR1 MGHDK, CDR2 SYGVNS. CDR3 region: CASSVSGIEQYF. Here the CDR3 DNA reads TGTGCCAGCAGTGTATCGGGCATCGAGCAGTACTTC.

This clone was detected once. The V and J genes are TRBV27 and TRBJ2-2; unclear D gene. This CDR3 has 14 residues. V lost 3 bases and J 7 bases, leaving 12 bases between the germline ends. From germline, CDR1 is MNHEY and CDR2 SMNVEV (reference sequence). This CDR3 reads CASSFLGNRGELFF. CDR3 in DNA: TGTGCCAGCAGTTTTCTAGGGAATCGCGGGGAGCTGTTTTTT.

The sample holds one count of this clone. The CDR3 reads CASSPNLLLGNTEAFF. In nucleotides, the CDR3 is TGTGCCAGCAGCCCAAACCTACTACTTGGAAACACTGAAGCTTTCTTT. The genes are TRBV7-6 and TRBJ1-1; unclear D gene. V lost 5 bases and J 2 bases, leaving 18 bases between the germline ends. The V gene's germline CDR1 is SGHVS and CDR2 FNYEAQ. This CDR3 region has 16 residues. Supplemented by reference TRBV7-6 and TRBJ1-1, the full variable domain reads GAGVSQSPRYKVTKRGQDVALRCDPISGHVSLYWYRQALGQGPEFLTYFNYEAQQDKSGLPNDRFSAERPEGSISTLTIQRTEQRDSAMYRCASSPNLLLGNTEAFFGQGTRLTVV.

V usage is TRBV30 and J usage is TRBJ2-2; TRBD2 matches at 11 bases. V gave up 5 bases and J gave up 1 base; unmatched junction bases: 6. CDR1 and CDR2 from the germline V gene are GTSNPN and SVGIG (reference sequence). There are 16 residues in the CDR3. CDR3 DNA: TGTGCCTGGGAGGGCGGACTAGCGGGGAACACCGGGGAGCTGTTTTTT. This gives the protein CAWEGGLAGNTGELFF.

This chain links TRBV10-2 with TRBJ2-7; 7 nucleotides align to TRBD2. V lost 4 bases to trimming and J lost 6 bases; unmatched junction nucleotides: 0. Germline CDR1 and CDR2: WSHSY and SAAADI. This CDR3 region has 11 residues. The CDR3 spells CASSASGEQYF. The CDR3 DNA is TGCGCCAGCAGTGCTAGCGGCGAGCAGTACTTC.

The rearrangement uses TRBV4-1 and TRBJ2-3; the D is unclear. Germline loops: CDR1 MGHRA, CDR2 YSYEKL. Trimming left V 0 bases short and J 6 bases short, with 16 bases between. The CDR3 loop spans 16 amino acids. As DNA, the CDR3 is TGCGCCAGCAGCCAAGAGAGAACGCACAGTTCCGATACGCAGTATTTT. Protein: CASSQERTHSSDTQYF.

The rearrangement uses TRBV5-4 and TRBJ2-2; D call uncertain. The CDR3 is 15 residues long. Germline V gene lookup returns CDR1 SGHNT and CDR2 YYREEE (reference sequence). Trimming removed 1 base at V and 2 bases at J, with 9 bases between. The CDR3 loop is CASSLLADNTGELFF. DNA of the CDR3: TGTGCCAGCAGCTTGTTGGCAGATAACACCGGGGAGCTGTTTTTT.

V and J are TRBV5-1 and TRBJ2-1; D not resolved. Germline V gene lookup returns CDR1 SGHRS and CDR2 YFSETQ. The V and J ends lost 1 base and 0 bases respectively, with 8 bases between them. CDR3 length: 15 residues. CDR3 DNA: TGCGCCAGCAGCTTGCACTACTCCTCCTACAATGAGCAGTTCTTC. Its protein product is CASSLHYSSYNEQFF.

As for this clone: This could be a read error, since a much larger clone is one nucleotide away. The CDR3 spells CASSLWDTEAFF. CDR3 in DNA: TGTGCCAGCAGCTTGTGGGACACTGAAGCTTTCTTT. The chain joins TRBV5-5 to TRBJ1-1; D is unresolved. Germline values: CDR1 SGHKS, CDR2 YYEKEE (reference sequence). This CDR3 has 12 amino acids. Trimming removed 1 base from V and 3 bases from J, with 4 bases in between.

The chain carries TRBV5-6 and TRBJ1-1; weak D call: TRBD1 (5 bases). The V end lost 3 bases, the J end lost 4 bases, and 13 bases lay between the germline ends. The CDR3 is 14 residues long. Germline CDR1 SGHDT, CDR2 YYEEEE. CDR3 sequence reads: CASSSTDRPTEAFF. DNA of the CDR3: TGTGCCAGCAGCTCCACCGACAGACCCACTGAAGCTTTCTTT.

This clone has a single count. The chain employs TRBV29-1 and TRBJ2-1; D is uncertain. Trimming stripped 5 bases from V and 0 bases from J, with 11 bases between. Germline lookup yields CDR1 SQVTM and CDR2 ANQGSEA. The CDR3 contains 14 residues. The CDR3 loop reads CSVRITSSYNEQFF. Here the CDR3 DNA reads TGCAGCGTTAGGATCACTTCCTCCTACAATGAGCAGTTCTTC.

The chain combines TRBV11-2 with TRBJ1-1; D might be TRBD1 (5 bases). The CDR3 sequence is 14 residues long. Germline V gene sequence: CDR1 SGHAT, CDR2 FQNNGV. V was trimmed by 1 base and J by 2 bases, leaving 8 bases between them. The CDR3 here is CASSLGGDNTEAFF. CDR3 nucleotides: TGTGCCAGCAGCTTAGGAGGGGATAACACTGAAGCTTTCTTT.